The subject of this entry is one TCR beta chain. Its antigen specificity is not known. Base qualities are not provided; no much larger clone lies one nucleotide away. Ends trimmed: V by 3 bases, J by 2 bases; bases unmatched to a gene: 3. CDR1 SGHRS and CDR2 YFSETQ are derived from the germline V gene. Reading from cysteine to phenylalanine, the CDR3 counts 15 amino acids. The CDR3 DNA has 45 bases and is translated from base 1. The record originates from a study of Tregs in tolerant kidney transplant recipients (dated by TCRdb to about 2019). Turning to the overall study: Before combined kidney and bone marrow transplantation, this study identified donor-specific regulatory T cells using TCRbeta sequencing and then followed those same cells after transplant.

Beyond this particular receptor, the publication reports: Biological reproducibility was not examined directly, but technical replication error appeared to be minimal. Expanding Tregs with activated donor B cells appeared to identify the most biologically relevant and donor-specific TCRbeta repertoire. In tolerant patients, the expansion of donor-specific Tregs was greater than global Treg expansion, suggesting that the expansion was antigen-driven rather than nonspecific. For some patients, the PCR primers changed as time went on, which meant samples from those patients could not be compared with one another at the nucleotide level. Because only a small number of patients were included, the study had limitations, and the results will need to be validated in larger populations as well as under other immunosuppression protocols.

Genomic DNA was extracted from sorted cells with the QIAGEN DNeasy Blood and Tissue Kit for TCRbeta CDR3 sequencing. Through immunoSEQ, high-throughput TCRbeta CDR3 sequencing was done commercially, including PCR amplification with internal controls and bias correction. The study's own analysis went as follows. Unique productive TCRbeta sequences were defined by CDR3 nucleotide sequence when primers matched and otherwise by CDR3 amino acid sequence together with Vbeta and Jbeta genes. Sorting error was corrected by removing sequences shared between sorted populations at a frequency ratio of 2:1 or less, and the remaining shared sequences were assigned to the higher population. A sequence was defined as donor-reactive if the sequence was expanded at least 5-fold in CFSE-low cells compared with unstimulated cells and had a frequency of at least 0.01% in CFSE-low cells. Repertoire divergence was quantified by Jensen-Shannon divergence calculated from the top 100 TCRbeta sequences ranked by frequency. For samples with multiple sequencing runs, sorting error was corrected separately for each run before the runs were pooled. This is the immuneACCESS table as TCRdb keeps it, with only in-frame sequences that have V and J called. A part of the clones is gone; compared with another copy, unresolved V genes explain less than half, and the rest is unexplained. V and J calls and clone size are those listed in that table; D and trimming were worked out from the DNA. For this sample the table gives tens of thousands of clones, of which roughly 93% were detected only once. The ten largest clones add up to about 1.5% of the sample.

Transplants used related donors with nonmyeloablative bone marrow transplantation; mixed chimerism was transient in the human trials. Unstimulated Tregs (CD4+CD25+CD127-), CD4+ non-Tregs (CD4+CD25-), CD4 and CD8 cells were FACS-sorted from thawed PBMCs. The patients were several recipients of combined kidney and bone marrow transplants from the ITN036ST trial, and samples were available only from these trial subjects. Healthy control blood was separated into PBMCs by Ficoll density gradient and cryopreserved, and patient PBMCs were collected both before and after transplant. This sequence uses TRBV5-1 and TRBJ2-1; 9 nucleotides in the junction match TRBD2. This TCR was sampled from a human patient who received a combined kidney and bone marrow transplant. Where a transplant has occurred, the graft donor may have supplied some of the T cells. Sequencing was performed on CD4+ T cells from blood (PBMCs), taken 12 months after the transplant. DNA sequence: TGCGCCAGCAGCTCCCGACTAGCGGCCTACAATGAGCAGTTCTTC. Its protein product is CASSSRLAAYNEQFF.